Listed below are T cell receptor beta chains from one sample, sequenced in a study of blood T cells in healthy people across ages. Each CDR3 protein gets one entry after TCRdb re-called the 5' RACE reads with MiXCR. Of some 850,000 distinct CDR3 sequences listed, roughly 25% were seen once; the top ten hold about 3%. The same sample was also studied in work on T cells of mothers and their children.

The specimen sequenced was blood. The receptors stem from a boy younger than 18 in good health. The CDR3 runs from the conserved cysteine through the conserved F or W. D genes are given only for firm matches. Size is omitted from some rows. Given values are once, few, many or a class for expanded clones.

v_call,j_call,d_call,cdr3_length,clone_size,cdr3_aa,cdr3_nt
TRBV12-3/TRBV12-4,TRBJ2-3,NA,15,NA,CASTPLWGSTDTQYF,TGTGCCAGCACCCCCCTATGGGGTAGCACAGATACGCAGTATTTT
TRBV30,TRBJ2-1,TRBD2,15,NA,CAWTPRGLAGFEQFF,TGTGCCTGGACACCAAGGGGGCTAGCGGGGTTTGAGCAGTTCTTC
TRBV6-5,TRBJ2-5,TRBD1,15,NA,CASSYSTGGQETQYF,TGTGCCAGCAGTTACTCGACAGGGGGCCAAGAGACCCAGTACTTC
TRBV29-1,TRBJ2-5,TRBD1,12,NA,CSVCWTGATQYF,TGCAGCGTTTGTTGGACAGGGGCGACCCAGTACTTC
TRBV13,TRBJ2-7,NA,17,NA,CASSDSPNTSPSYEQYF,TGTGCCAGCAGCGACTCACCAAACACCAGCCCGTCCTACGAGCAGTACTTC
TRBV7-8,TRBJ2-6,TRBD1,19,NA,CASSRGTGDTYSGANVLTF,TGTGCCAGCAGCCGCGGGACAGGAGACACCTACTCTGGGGCCAACGTCCTGACTTTC
TRBV7-9,TRBJ2-7,TRBD1,13,few,CASSLTGPHEQYF,TGTGCCAGCAGCTTGACAGGGCCCCACGAGCAGTACTTC
TRBV5-1,TRBJ2-1,NA,13,NA,CASSSGLNDEQFF,TGCGCCAGCAGCTCCGGGTTAAACGATGAGCAGTTCTTC
TRBV11-2,TRBJ1-2,TRBD1,16,NA,CASSPRFTGGGGGYTF,TGTGCCAGCAGCCCCCGATTTACAGGGGGCGGGGGTGGCTACACCTTC
TRBV2,TRBJ1-1,NA,12,few,CASSEQNTEAFF,TGTGCCAGCAGTGAACAAAACACTGAAGCTTTCTTT
TRBV29-1,TRBJ2-5,TRBD2,16,many,CSVEDWASGGRETQYF,TGCAGCGTTGAAGATTGGGCTAGCGGGGGGCGCGAGACCCAGTACTTC
TRBV6-1,TRBJ2-3,TRBD2,15,NA,CASSFSGYSTDTQYF,TGTGCCAGCAGCTTTAGCGGGTATAGCACAGATACGCAGTATTTT
TRBV27,TRBJ2-5,NA,13,few,CATSFGVQETQYF,TGTGCCACCTCCTTCGGGGTCCAAGAGACCCAGTACTTC
TRBV5-1,TRBJ2-5,NA,13,few,CASTQGNQETQYF,TGCGCCAGCACACAGGGAAACCAAGAGACCCAGTACTTC
TRBV11-2,TRBJ1-4,NA,14,few,CASSLGRVSGTWSF,TGTGCCAGCAGCTTAGGTCGGGTCTCTGGTACGTGGAGTTTT
TRBV28,TRBJ2-7,TRBD2,18,few,CASSWSPRLAAQGYEQYF,TGTGCCAGCAGTTGGAGCCCCCGACTAGCGGCCCAAGGCTACGAGCAGTACTTC
TRBV6-5,TRBJ1-1,NA,13,few,CASSYVGPGVAFF,TGTGCCAGCAGTTATGTTGGACCTGGGGTAGCTTTCTTT
TRBV3-1,TRBJ2-1,NA,15,NA,CASSQSAGGGNEQFF,TGTGCCAGCAGCCAATCAGCAGGGGGGGGCAATGAGCAGTTCTTC
TRBV13,TRBJ2-1,NA,14,few,CASSAPYFDNEQFF,TGTGCCAGCAGCGCCCCTTACTTCGACAATGAGCAGTTCTTC
TRBV29-1,TRBJ2-5,NA,11,few,CSVDRTETQYF,TGCAGCGTTGATCGCACGGAGACCCAGTACTTC
TRBV12-3/TRBV12-4,TRBJ1-5,NA,15,NA,CASRPQGFGNQPQHF,TGTGCCAGCAGACCACAGGGTTTTGGCAATCAGCCCCAGCATTTT
TRBV20-1,TRBJ2-3,NA,12,few,CSVRDFPDTQYF,TGCAGTGTAAGGGACTTTCCGGATACGCAGTATTTT